This T cell receptor beta chain originates from a study of blood T cell repertoires in COVID-19 (dated by TCRdb to 2020 to 2021). Broadly, across the study: Samples from collaborators originated in the United States, Italy and Spain and spanned both the acute and convalescent phases of COVID-19. The material from the prospective study consisted of cDNA or gDNA derived from T cells, B-cell-depleted T cells, or PBMCs. Deeply sampled blood TCRbeta repertoires from subjects exposed to, actively infected with, or recovered from COVID-19 were included in the dataset. The repertoires were made available in a free public database intended to serve as a resource for research on the immune response to SARS-CoV-2. Samples came from the ongoing ImmuneRACE study (first 160 participants) plus 1,254 subjects from 6 global collaborators. The sample metadata nearly always contained a de-identified subject ID, COVID-19 status, age in years and sex. Where available, HLA class I and class II types were taken from metadata supplied by the sample provider and were not determined by assay-based typing.

This clone was observed once. Its antigen is currently not known. There are no base qualities to consult, and no much larger clone falls within one base. Collaborating institutions collected whole blood in K2EDTA tubes following their own protocols. Collaborator samples were shipped for TCRbeta analysis as frozen whole blood, isolated PBMCs, or DNA extracted from either sample type. Broader findings and caveats from the paper: Clinical and demographic metadata were provided uncurated, with the amount varying by source and participant.

TCRbeta CDR3 regions were amplified from genomic DNA by means of the immunoSEQ Assay, a bias-controlled multiplex PCR. The study's own analysis went as follows. The number of nucleated cells in each sample was estimated by amplification of reference gene primers within the assay. To quantify the absolute abundance of each unique TCRbeta CDR3 rearrangement, sequence reads were collapsed and filtered. Productive Simpson clonality was computed per sample as the square root of Simpson's diversity index over productive rearrangements. TCRdb stores this immuneACCESS table with in-frame sequences only. Part of the clones is absent; in the studies checked, under half of the shortfall reflects unresolved V genes, and no reason is known for the rest. The V and J calls and clone size are taken from that table; D and trimming were inferred from the DNA. This sample is represented by about 30,000 clones; approximately 86% of them were singletons. 12% of the sample belongs to the ten largest clones.

The source of this sequence is a human donor in a cohort sampled during active COVID-19. The donor label of this sample is uncertain. Sequenced input: peripheral blood.

The CDR3 here reads CASSRDRGYEQYF. The bases read TGTGCCAGCAGCCGGGACAGAGGCTACGAGCAGTACTTC. This chain joins TRBV12-3 or TRBV12-4 to TRBJ2-7, and 7 junctional nucleotides match TRBD1. The CDR3 numbers 13 residues from cysteine through phenylalanine. Only the CDR3 portion is preserved as DNA: 39 bases, with reading frame beginning at the first base. V is trimmed back by 6 bases and J by 3 bases, and the junction contains 5 bases that no gene match accounts for.